The rows below give T cell receptor beta chains drawn from one sample of a study of sequential checkpoint blockade in melanoma. Sequenced by immunoSEQ multiplex PCR; TCRdb stores in-frame clones only, minus some. The profile shows fewer than 20,000 clones, about 50% of them singletons. The input for sequencing was CD8+ T cells sorted from blood (inferred from file names), taken from a patient given nivolumab and ipilimumab in sequence. These receptors all stem from a human donor with melanoma. CDR3s include the opening cysteine and the closing phenylalanine or tryptophan. A D gene is named only where the DNA matches it firmly. Clone size is stated in some rows and not others, as once, few, many or a class when expanded.

D gene	clone size	J gene	V gene	CDR3 DNA	CDR3 protein
TRBD1	few	TRBJ2-1	TRBV5-6	TGTGCCAGCAGCCCGAAATCAGGGACAGGCCCGGATGAGCAGTTCTTC	CASSPKSGTGPDEQFF
-	-	TRBJ1-4	TRBV6-5	TGTGCCAGCAGTTACGCTAGGGGCCTTCGAGAAAAACTGTTTTTT	CASSYARGLREKLFF
TRBD2	-	TRBJ2-7	TRBV2	TGTGCCAGCAGTGGGACTAGCGGGAGGAACGAGCAGTACTTC	CASSGTSGRNEQYF
-	-	TRBJ1-1	TRBV5-6	TGTGCCAGCAGCCCAACCTCGGGAGAGGACTCGGTAGACACTGAAGCTTTCTTT	CASSPTSGEDSVDTEAFF
TRBD2	-	TRBJ2-7	TRBV5-4	TGTGCCAGCGGTAAACTAGCGGGAGGGCTTTACGAGCAGTACTTC	CASGKLAGGLYEQYF
TRBD2	-	TRBJ2-3	TRBV5-1	TGCGCCAGCAGCTTTGCCTGGCGGGGGGGCCTCACAGATACGCAGTATTTT	CASSFAWRGGLTDTQYF
TRBD2	-	TRBJ2-5	TRBV25-1	TGTGCCAGCAGTGCCGGTAGCGGGTCGGAGACCCAGTACTTC	CASSAGSGSETQYF
TRBD1	-	TRBJ1-1	TRBV9	TGTGCCAGCAGCGGGGGACAGGGGCGATTGAACACTGAAGCTTTCTTT	CASSGGQGRLNTEAFF
-	-	TRBJ2-7	TRBV6-5	TGTGCCAGCAGCCGGGGGTACGAGCAGTACTTC	CASSRGYEQYF
TRBD2	once	TRBJ2-1	TRBV4-1	TGCGCCAGCAGCCAAGATTGGGGACTAGGGGGCAATGAGCAGTTCTTC	CASSQDWGLGGNEQFF